These 18 T cell receptor beta chains were sequenced from one sample in a study of T cells in Graves' hyperthyroidism and ophthalmopathy. Amplified regions were TCR beta CDR3 sequences from RNA transcripts. HTBI primers drove first-round RT-PCR of the TCR CDR3. TCRdb processed the multiplex PCR reads anew with MiXCR; each CDR3 protein has one entry. Here the sample spans a few hundred thousand distinct CDR3 sequences, roughly 50% being singletons. Sequencing was performed on peripheral blood or thyroid tissue (not recorded which). These receptor sequences come from a woman between 18 and 29 years old with Graves' hyperthyroidism.

In DNA, the CDR3 is TGTGCCAGCAGTGAATGGAAAGGGAGTACTAATGAAAAACTGTTTTTT. The encoded protein is CASSEWKGSTNEKLFF. This chain links TRBV25-1 with TRBJ1-4, with no clear D. V was cut by 1 base and J by 2 bases, with 11 bases left in between. The CDR3 sequence is 16 residues long. Germline CDR1 reads MGHDK; CDR2 reads SYGVNS.

As to this clonotype: This may come from a read error, since a much larger clone is one base off. V usage is TRBV30 and J usage is TRBJ1-2, with D uncertain. With 5 bases removed from V and 4 bases from J, the gap between germline ends came to 11 bases. In germline, CDR1 is GTSNPN, CDR2 SVGIG (reference sequence). This CDR3 is 12 amino acids long. CDR3 region: CAWGTHLYGYTF. The CDR3 DNA reads TGTGCCTGGGGAACTCACCTCTATGGCTACACCTTC.

The chain is built from TRBV7-9 and TRBJ1-4, with D perhaps TRBD1 (5 bases). Trimming cost V 2 bases and J 8 bases, with 12 bases left between them. Germline values: CDR1 SEHNR, CDR2 FQNEAQ (reference sequence). This CDR3 spans 14 amino acids. CDR3 DNA: TGTGCCAGCAGCTTAATGACCGGGGCGGAAAAACTGTTTTTT. This codes for CASSLMTGAEKLFF. The variable domain in full, with the rest retrieved from reference TRBV7-9 and TRBJ1-4, is DTGVSQNPRHKITKRGQNVTFRCDPISEHNRLYWYRQTLGQGPEFLTYFQNEAQLEKSRLLSDRFSAERPKGSFSTLEIQRTEQGDSAMYLCASSLMTGAEKLFFGSGTQLSVL.

The sample holds many counts of this clonotype. The rearrangement joins TRBV12-3 or TRBV12-4 to TRBJ1-4; unclear D gene. This CDR3 has 12 residues. V was pared by 5 bases and J by 8 bases, with 9 bases between. The CDR3 DNA sequence: TGTGCCAGCAGTCCCTCGGGGGAAAAACTGTTTTTT. Translating gives CASSPSGEKLFF.

V and J are TRBV7-2 and TRBJ2-7; D perhaps matches TRBD2 (5 bases). Trimming shortened V by 5 bases and J by 1 base, and 18 bases separated the two germline ends. The V gene's germline CDR1 is SGHTA and CDR2 FQGNSA. The CDR3 is made up of 16 amino acids. The CDR3 nucleotides are TGTGCCAGCAGCCCTGACACCGGGGATCTGTCCTACGAGCAGTACTTC. Its protein product is CASSPDTGDLSYEQYF.

This clonotype came up many times. The CDR3: CASSYGRRGEKLFF. CDR3 in DNA: TGTGCCAGCAGTTACGGACGGAGGGGTGAAAAACTGTTTTTT. The chain joins TRBV12-3 or TRBV12-4 to TRBJ1-4, with D possibly matching TRBD1 (5 bases). The V gene lost 4 bases and the J gene lost 7 bases, with 13 bases spanning the gap. The CDR3 has 14 residues.

This clonotype was picked up many times. The chain joins TRBV7-9 to TRBJ2-7, with D possibly TRBD1 on 6 matching bases. The CDR3 loop spans 14 amino acids. The germline CDR1 and CDR2 sequences are SEHNR and FQNEAQ (reference sequence). V was cut by 5 bases and J by 3 bases, with 14 bases left in between. CDR3 protein: CASSPTGYSYEQYF. CDR3 DNA: TGTGCCAGCAGCCCTACAGGGTATAGCTACGAGCAGTACTTC.

The rearrangement joins TRBV20-1 to TRBJ2-2; the D gene is possibly TRBD2 (6 bases). The germline gives CDR1 DFQATT, CDR2 SNEGSKA (reference sequence). This CDR3 spans 17 amino acids. Trimming cost V 4 bases and J 6 bases, with 24 bases left between them. The CDR3 bases are TGCAGTGCTACAACCTTAGCGGAAGGGGCAGTGGCCGGGGAGCTGTTTTTT. Translated, it gives CSATTLAEGAVAGELFF.

CDR3 DNA sequence: TGTGCCAGCGTTGACTTAGGCCAGGCTAACACTGAAGCTTTCTTT. Protein: CASVDLGQANTEAFF. The rearrangement links TRBV25-1 to TRBJ1-1; D is ambiguous. V lost 8 bases and J 2 bases, leaving 18 bases between the germline ends. This CDR3 comprises 15 residues. Per germline, CDR1 MGHDK and CDR2 SYGVNS.

This clonotype was counted many times. This chain links TRBV27 with TRBJ2-7; no clear D gene. V gave up 4 bases and J gave up 3 bases, with 10 bases separating them. Germline CDR1 reads MNHEY; CDR2 reads SMNVEV (reference sequence). This CDR3 is 13 amino acids long. This CDR3 is CASSSDAVYEQYF. Here the CDR3 DNA reads TGTGCCAGCAGTTCCGACGCTGTCTACGAGCAGTACTTC.

The rearrangement joins TRBV7-2 to TRBJ2-3; TRBD1 agrees at 9 bases. V lost 6 bases, J lost 2 bases, and 6 bases stayed unmatched. The CDR3 has 15 residues. CDR1 is SGHTA and CDR2 is FQGNSA in the germline V gene. This CDR3 is CASSSGTGLTDTQYF. The CDR3 DNA reads TGTGCCAGCAGTTCCGGGACAGGGCTCACAGATACGCAGTATTTT.

The V and J genes are TRBV12-3 or TRBV12-4 and TRBJ1-5; D is uncertain. V gave up 6 bases and J gave up 1 base, with 10 bases separating them. The length of the CDR3 is 14 residues. The CDR3 is CASRGLSSNQPQHF. CDR3 sequence (DNA): TGTGCCAGCAGGGGTTTGTCCAGCAATCAGCCCCAGCATTTT.

This clonotype has at least ten counts. This chain connects TRBV19 to TRBJ2-2; D gene ambiguous. This CDR3 contains 11 residues. From germline, CDR1 is LNHDA and CDR2 SQIVND (reference sequence). Trimming pared 3 bases from V and 6 bases from J, leaving 2 bases between. The DNA for the CDR3 is TGTGCCAGTAGTATGTCCGGGGAGCTGTTTTTT. Its protein is CASSMSGELFF.

This clonotype came up many times. This chain connects TRBV6-6 to TRBJ1-1; 9 positions match TRBD1. CDR3 length equals 14 residues. The germline V gene has CDR1 MNHNY and CDR2 SVGAGI (reference sequence). V lost 7 bases and J lost 1; bases outside the gene matches: 4. In nucleotides, the CDR3 is TGTGCCAGCACCAAGGACAGGGGGAACACTGAAGCTTTCTTT. Translating gives CASTKDRGNTEAFF.

The genes are TRBV5-6 and TRBJ2-2, with 11 bases identical to TRBD1. Unmatched junction bases numbered 9, after V lost 10 bases and J lost 4 bases. Germline CDR1 reads SGHDT; CDR2 reads YYEEEE. The CDR3 covers 15 residues. CDR3 sequence reads: CAWSYGTGGTGELFF. As DNA, the CDR3 is TGTGCCTGGAGTTACGGGACAGGGGGCACCGGGGAGCTGTTTTTT.

This clonotype was counted ten times or more. The chain couples TRBV6-1 to TRBJ1-1; D is undetermined. Trimming took off 5 bases at V and 6 bases at J, with 7 bases between the two ends. The CDR3 length is 11 residues. The germline CDR1 and CDR2 sequences are MNHNS and SASEGT. CDR3 amino acids: CASSYPSEAFF. CDR3 DNA: TGTGCCAGCAGTTACCCTTCTGAAGCTTTCTTT.

This clonotype has a count of ten or more. The rearrangement uses TRBV29-1 and TRBJ2-7; D uncertain. The germline V gene encodes CDR1 SQVTM and CDR2 ANQGSEA. This CDR3 has 14 residues. Between the trimmed V and J ends, which lost 7 bases and 7 bases, there was a span of 23 bases. CDR3 sequence (DNA): TGCAGCGCCGCCCCCAGCCCAGCCCTTCGGGAGCAGTACTTC. It codes for CSAAPSPALREQYF.

This clonotype showed up just once. J is TRBJ2-2 and V is TRBV12-5, with D tentatively TRBD1 (5 bases). CDR1 LGHNT and CDR2 FRNRAP come from the germline V gene. CDR3 length equals 15 residues. V shed 4 bases and J shed 3 bases, with 12 bases lying between them. In nucleotides, the CDR3 is TGTGCTAGTGGTTCGCCAAACAGGTACACCGGGGAGCTGTTTTTT. Its protein product is CASGSPNRYTGELFF.